This is a list of T cell receptor beta chains from one sample in a study of cytomegalovirus exposure and HLA in healthy donors. This table comes from immunoSEQ multiplex PCR, and its TCRdb copy is limited to in-frame clones, with some not included. The table has 75,000 to 90,000 clones, 70% to 85% seen once. Specimen: PBMCs. The receptors were sampled from a man aged 30-40 years in good health and CMV-seropositive. The conserved cysteine and the conserved F or W are not part of the CDR3 here. D genes are given only for firm matches. Size values are once, few and many counts, or a class for expanded clones, and some rows have none.

V,size,D,CDR3
TRBV7-9,once,.,ASSLPAPGLSSYEQY
TRBV7-8,.,TRBD1,ASSPRQGMGHEQY
TRBV28,.,.,ASSPLSDEQY
TRBV30,.,TRBD1,AWSTGQGEQPQH
TRBV5-1,.,TRBD1,ASSQTGGTYGYT
TRBV7-3,many,TRBD1,ASSPGTGGTGELF
TRBV6-5,.,TRBD1,ASNQGDHNTEAF
TRBV6-1,.,TRBD2,ASSDALAGDWTGELF
TRBV6-5,.,.,ASREYSGSPLH
TRBV15,few,.,ATSRDPKETQY
TRBV5-4,.,TRBD2,ASNLLAGGHETQY
TRBV5-1,.,TRBD1,ASSSGTGGKNSPLH
TRBV15,.,.,ATSRDRGGTGELF